Presented here are 26 T cell receptor beta chains from one specimen sequenced in a study of cytomegalovirus exposure and HLA in healthy donors. PCR involved 60 Vbeta and 13 Jbeta primers. Measured with immunoSEQ multiplex PCR; TCRdb has only the in-frame clones, and not every one. The sample records approximately 150,000 clones, roughly 80% being singletons. Sequenced: PBMCs. These receptors all stem from a male donor in good health and CMV-seronegative.

The rearrangement uses TRBV25-1 and TRBJ1-1, with a weak D call TRBD1 (6 bases). Germline lookup yields CDR1 MGHDK and CDR2 SYGVNS. The germline V and J ends were trimmed by 3 bases and 9 bases, with 20 bases remaining between them. There are 15 residues in the CDR3. This CDR3 is CASSDSPGGTSKAFF. CDR3 bases: TGTGCCAGCAGTGACTCACCGGGGGGGACAAGTAAAGCTTTCTTT.

This clone turned up a few times. The gene calls are TRBV6-5 and TRBJ2-1; TRBD2 aligns across 7 bases. The germline V gene has CDR1 MNHEY and CDR2 SVGAGI. This CDR3 is built from 16 residues. V lost 0 bases to trimming and J lost 10 bases; unmatched junction nucleotides: 12. CDR3 residues: CASSYSLAGVQQEQFF. The CDR3 DNA follows: TGTGCCAGCAGTTACTCGTTGGCGGGAGTTCAGCAGGAGCAGTTCTTC.

The chain couples TRBV5-1 to TRBJ1-5, with TRBD1 identical over 8 bases. V lost 4 bases, J lost 7 bases, and 7 bases stayed unmatched. The CDR3 extends over 14 amino acids. CDR1 and CDR2 (germline): SGHRS, YFSETQ. The chain's CDR3 is CASSPDRGGQPQHF. CDR3 bases: TGCGCCAGCAGCCCCGACAGGGGAGGACAGCCCCAGCATTTT.

This clone was counted only a few times. The chain combines TRBV6-5 with TRBJ1-5; D call uncertain. The CDR3 runs 15 residues. Germline CDR1 MNHEY, CDR2 SVGAGI. V lost 6 bases and J lost 0, with 12 bases in between. CDR3 residues: CASSRTVDSNQPQHF. The DNA of the CDR3 is TGTGCCAGCAGCCGAACAGTAGATAGCAATCAGCCCCAGCATTTT.

The V and J genes are TRBV27 and TRBJ2-3; TRBD2 matches at 11 bases. Germline V gene sequence: CDR1 MNHEY, CDR2 SMNVEV (reference sequence). This CDR3 spans 16 amino acids. V trimming: 2 bases; J trimming: 1 base; junction bases outside the gene matches: 2. For the CDR3, the DNA is TGTGCCAGCAGTTTACTAGCGGGGGGTGGCACAGATACGCAGTATTTT. Protein: CASSLLAGGGTDTQYF.

This clone has a single count. The chain combines TRBV6-5 with TRBJ2-7; a possible D gene is TRBD2 (5 bases). The length of the CDR3 is 14 residues. Trimming pared 4 bases from V and 5 bases from J, leaving 15 bases between. Germline CDR1 MNHEY, CDR2 SVGAGI. The CDR3 protein is CASSSGFTKDEQYF. CDR3 in DNA: TGTGCCAGCAGTTCGGGGTTTACAAAAGACGAGCAGTACTTC.

This chain links TRBV5-6 with TRBJ1-1; 12 nucleotides agree with TRBD1. CDR1 SGHDT and CDR2 YYEEEE come from the germline V gene. This CDR3 has 15 residues. The junction had 4 bases not matched to a gene; V was cut back by 3 bases and J by 4 bases. CDR3 sequence: CASSSGTGGGTEAFF. In DNA form, the CDR3 reads TGTGCCAGCAGCTCCGGGACAGGGGGCGGCACTGAAGCTTTCTTT.

The CDR3 is CASSEPGQGYEQYF. The DNA of the CDR3 is TGTGCCAGCTCCGAACCGGGACAGGGTTACGAGCAGTACTTC. The V and J genes are TRBV7-9 and TRBJ2-7; 9 bases align to TRBD1. The CDR3 is 14 residues long. The V and J ends lost 8 bases and 4 bases, in that order; junction bases with no gene match: 9. Per the germline V gene, CDR1 is SEHNR and CDR2 is FQNEAQ (reference sequence).

This chain joins TRBV4-3 and TRBJ1-6; 7 bases fit TRBD1. CDR3 size: 19 residues. V was pared by 4 bases and J by 0 bases, with 12 bases of the junction left unmatched. The germline V gene encodes CDR1 LGHNA and CDR2 YSLEER. CDR3 amino acids: CASSPQGGRQSSYNSPLHF. The CDR3 coding sequence is TGCGCCAGCAGCCCTCAGGGGGGCAGGCAGAGCTCCTATAATTCACCCCTCCACTTT.

This clone has more than one count but fewer than ten. The chain uses TRBV7-2 and TRBJ2-7; 9 bases agree with TRBD2. After removal of 2 bases from V and 3 bases from J, the junction contained 8 bases not matched to a gene. The CDR3 is 16 amino acids. Germline CDR1 reads SGHTA; CDR2 reads FQGNSA. CDR3 coding DNA: TGTGCCAGCAGCTTAAGTAGCGGGAGTGTCATCTACGAGCAGTACTTC. Translated, it gives CASSLSSGSVIYEQYF. The full variable domain, rest sourced from reference TRBV7-2 and TRBJ2-7, is GAGVSQSPSNKVTEKGKDVELRCDPISGHTALYWYRQSLGQGLEFLIYFQGNSAPDKSGLPSDRFSAERTGGSVSTLTIQRTQQEDSAVYLCASSLSSGSVIYEQYFGPGTRLTVT.

This rearrangement joins TRBV6-4 to TRBJ1-6; 11 bases fit TRBD1. The CDR3 sequence is 15 residues long. CDR1 MRHNA and CDR2 SNTAGT come from the germline V gene. V gave up 3 bases and J gave up 6 bases; unmatched junction bases: 1. CDR3 in amino acids: CASSDGTGGNSPLHF. Here the CDR3 DNA reads TGTGCCAGCAGTGATGGGACAGGGGGTAATTCACCCCTCCACTTT.

The rearrangement joins TRBV4-1 to TRBJ2-1, with D tentatively TRBD1 (6 bases). V was trimmed by 0 bases and J by 0 bases, leaving 18 bases between them. Germline CDR1 and CDR2: MGHRA and YSYEKL. The CDR3 has 19 residues. CDR3 loop: CASSQETGLPSSSYNEQFF. The CDR3 DNA reads as TGCGCCAGCAGCCAAGAAACAGGGCTACCTTCTAGCTCCTACAATGAGCAGTTCTTC.

The rearrangement uses TRBV11-2 and TRBJ2-7; 7 nucleotides agree with TRBD1. Germline V lookup: CDR1 SGHAT, CDR2 FQNNGV. With V trimmed by 1 base and J by 1 base, 4 bases remained unmatched. The CDR3 contains 15 residues. The chain's CDR3 is CASSLVQGQSYEQYF. CDR3 bases: TGTGCCAGCAGCTTAGTTCAGGGACAGTCCTACGAGCAGTACTTC.

The chain has TRBV11-2 and TRBJ1-5, with a tentative D call TRBD1 (5 bases). Germline V gene data show CDR1 as SGHAT and CDR2 as FQNNGV. Trimming took 5 bases from V and 0 from J, leaving 14 bases between them. This CDR3 has 16 amino acids. The CDR3 nucleotides read TGTGCCAGCAGCCAAGGGGCACCCTATAGCAATCAGCCCCAGCATTTT. Encoded protein: CASSQGAPYSNQPQHF.

The chain uses TRBV19 and TRBJ1-2; D gene uncertain. This CDR3 spans 14 amino acids. Germline assignment: CDR1 LNHDA and CDR2 SQIVND (reference sequence). The germline V and J ends were trimmed by 2 bases and 5 bases, with 12 bases remaining between them. The CDR3 here is CASSIREALYGYTF. The CDR3 DNA sequence: TGTGCCAGTAGTATACGGGAGGCCCTGTATGGCTACACCTTC.

This chain connects TRBV7-2 to TRBJ1-1; 8 bases match TRBD1. The germline V gene encodes CDR1 SGHTA and CDR2 FQGNSA. J gave up 4 bases and V 5 bases, and 9 bases lay outside the gene matches. The CDR3 has 15 residues. The CDR3 sequence: CASSATGGITTEAFF. Here the CDR3 DNA reads TGTGCCAGCAGCGCTACAGGGGGAATCACCACTGAAGCTTTCTTT.

This chain links TRBV18 with TRBJ1-5; weak D call: TRBD1 (6 bases). From germline, CDR1 is KGHSH and CDR2 LQKENI. V gave up 2 bases and J gave up 3 bases, with 11 bases separating them. This CDR3 comprises 15 residues. The CDR3 is CASSPIQGTNQPQHF. CDR3 nucleotides: TGTGCCAGCTCACCAATACAGGGTACCAATCAGCCCCAGCATTTT.

The chain has TRBV10-3 and TRBJ2-5, with no clear D. Germline V gene data show CDR1 as ENHRY and CDR2 as SYGVKD. V gave up 0 bases and J gave up 6 bases, with 8 bases separating them. The CDR3 runs to 13 residues. Here the CDR3 DNA reads TGTGCCATCAGTGAGTCGACATCGAAGACCCAGTACTTC. Amino acid sequence: CAISESTSKTQYF.

The V and J genes are TRBV29-1 and TRBJ2-7; D is possibly TRBD2 (6 bases). V lost 4 bases and J lost 0, with 10 bases in between. The CDR3 spans 13 residues. The germline gives CDR1 SQVTM, CDR2 ANQGSEA. Here the CDR3 reads CSVAAGISYEQYF. CDR3 DNA sequence: TGCAGCGTTGCCGCGGGGATCTCCTACGAGCAGTACTTC.

This clone was seen only a few times. The chain links TRBV28 to TRBJ2-1; TRBD2 is a possible D gene (7 bases). Germline CDR1 reads MDHEN; CDR2 reads SYDVKM. The CDR3 sequence is 14 residues long. Trimming pared 7 bases from V and 7 bases from J, leaving 17 bases between. The DNA for the CDR3 is TGTGCCAGCATCAAGGGGGGGCCTATGAATGAGCAGTTCTTC. As protein: CASIKGGPMNEQFF. The full variable domain, rest sourced from reference TRBV28 and TRBJ2-1, is DVKVTQSSRYLVKRTGEKVFLECVQDMDHENMFWYRQDPGLGLRLIYFSYDVKMKEKGDIPEGYSVSREKKERFSLILESASTNQTSMYLCASIKGGPMNEQFFGPGTRLTVL.

The CDR3 DNA is TGTGCCACCAGCAGAGTCAGACAGGGGTCCTACGAGCAGTACTTC. It yields the protein CATSRVRQGSYEQYF. The chain has TRBV15 and TRBJ2-7, with 8 positions matching TRBD1. V lost 1 base to trimming and J lost 1 base; unmatched junction nucleotides: 3. This CDR3 contains 15 residues. CDR1 and CDR2 (germline): LNHNV, YYDKDF (reference sequence).

The V gene is TRBV29-1, the J gene TRBJ2-2; no definite D call. The V end was cut by 0 bases, the J end by 2 bases, with 10 bases between. The germline CDR1 and CDR2 sequences are SQVTM and ANQGSEA. The CDR3 totals 15 residues. CDR3 sequence: CSVEDPQKNTGELFF. The CDR3 bases are TGCAGCGTTGAAGATCCCCAGAAAAACACCGGGGAGCTGTTTTTT.

The chain is built from TRBV5-1 and TRBJ2-3; the D gene is possibly TRBD1 (5 bases). Trimming stripped 4 bases from V and 1 base from J, with 7 bases between. Germline V gene lookup returns CDR1 SGHRS and CDR2 YFSETQ. The CDR3 totals 13 residues. This CDR3 is CASSLQGTDTQYF. In DNA, the CDR3 is TGCGCCAGCAGCCTACAGGGCACAGATACGCAGTATTTT.

V gene TRBV28 combines with J gene TRBJ2-2; D might be TRBD1 (5 bases). V was cut by 2 bases and J by 0 bases, with 10 bases left in between. Germline V gene sequence: CDR1 MDHEN, CDR2 SYDVKM. The length of the CDR3 is 16 residues. The CDR3 sequence: CASSLIRGANTGELFF. The DNA of the CDR3 is TGTGCCAGCAGTTTAATAAGGGGCGCGAACACCGGGGAGCTGTTTTTT. The full variable domain, completed using reference TRBV28 and TRBJ2-2, is DVKVTQSSRYLVKRTGEKVFLECVQDMDHENMFWYRQDPGLGLRLIYFSYDVKMKEKGDIPEGYSVSREKKERFSLILESASTNQTSMYLCASSLIRGANTGELFFGEGSRLTVL.

V gene TRBV28 combines with J gene TRBJ2-3; TRBD2 aligns across 8 bases. The length of the CDR3 is 12 residues. V shed 3 bases and J 11 bases; nucleotides not matched to a gene: 4. From germline, CDR1 is MDHEN and CDR2 SYDVKM. The CDR3 is CASSFSGLGQYF. The DNA of the CDR3 is TGTGCCAGCAGTTTTTCGGGACTAGGGCAGTATTTT.

The gene calls are TRBV9 and TRBJ2-2, with D tentatively TRBD2 (5 bases). This CDR3 spans 14 amino acids. CDR1 and CDR2 from the germline V gene are SGDLS and YYNGEE. V lost 4 bases and J 7 bases, leaving 14 bases between the germline ends. In DNA, the CDR3 is TGTGCCAGCAGCCAATTGATAGGAGGCGGGGAGCTGTTTTTT. Amino acids: CASSQLIGGGELFF.